Sequencing of this T cell receptor beta chain was carried out in a study of shared clonotypes between healthy human individuals. Study-level results: Between a few donors, naive CD4 clonotypes were shared at a level of around 5.2%.

Concerning this clone: Its antigen is not identified.

The CDR3 contains 15 residues. The germline V gene encodes CDR1 MGHRA and CDR2 YSYEKL. V was clipped by 6 bases and J by 2 bases, with 14 bases between them. The sorted-subset replicate PCRs were given roughly 190 ng DNA, which is 30,000 to 35,000 T cell genomes. Sequenced by immunoSEQ multiplex PCR; TCRdb stores in-frame clones only, minus some. The table has some 1.1 million clones, approximately 80% seen once. It was into CD45RA+ naive and CD45RA-negative memory subsets that the CD4+ cells were split. This clonotype originated in a man aged 18 to 29 in good health. Some clones in this sample may be carry-over from other donors' samples. Material: memory CD4+ T cells from PBMCs. The subset here: CD45RA-negative fraction. The chain carries TRBV4-1 and TRBJ1-5; D ambiguous. The CDR3 bases are TGCGCCAGCAGACGAGAGAAAACCGGCAATCAGCCCCAGCATTTT. Encoded protein: CASRREKTGNQPQHF.